This paragraph reports one T cell receptor (beta chain). This clonotype was observed at least ten times. No cognate antigen has been identified for it. Per-nucleotide qualities are absent, and no much larger clonotype sits a single base away. This sample was included in a study of T cell repertoires in cytomegalovirus infection (dated 2019 in TCRdb). Regarding the study in general: Peptide stimulations targeted recently identified HLA-C-restricted CMV epitopes, whose presentation resists viral immunomodulation, together with well-studied HLA-B-restricted epitopes. Donor HLA type was relevant to the analysis, because carriage of CMV infection together with the matching HLA type was indicated by public TCR beta signatures.

Results the study describes overall, beyond this receptor: In both this cohort and an independent roughly 350-donor cohort, the cumulative frequency of public TCR beta family members distinguished carriers of CMV infection plus the relevant HLA type. The ex vivo response was dominated by HLA-C-restricted CMV-specific TCR beta clonotypes, and the single most frequent clonotype in two of eight donors was supplied by these HLA-C-restricted clonotypes.

These reads were obtained on an Illumina HiSeq 1500. TCRdb ran its own pipeline on the public reads, namely fastp trimming at Q25 and MiXCR clone calling, and kept in-frame beta chains. Each entry is one CDR3 protein sequence, shown with its most common DNA and genes. The sample table lists 650,000 to 900,000 distinct CDR3 sequences, about 27% of them with a count of one. Jointly, the top ten make up roughly 14% of the sample. This specimen's treatment or condition label, interpreted: in vitro stimulation with specific CMV peptide epitopes to enrich CMV-specific T cells. There are 15 amino acids in the CDR3, from cysteine to phenylalanine inclusive. Only the CDR3 region is kept as DNA, spanning 45 bases read in frame from base 1. V is cut by 5 bases and J by 5 bases, and the space between the germline ends is 16 bases. The CDR1 and CDR2 encoded by the germline V gene are MDHEN and SYDVKM.

The material was cultured CD8+ T cells from PBMCs, obtained from culture after CMV antigen stimulation. The clonotype was recovered from a human donor in good health (CMV status not recorded). Some clones in this sample may be carry-over from other donors' samples. The sequence is built from TRBV28 and TRBJ2-1; possibly the D gene is TRBD2, per 5 matching bases. The CDR3 region: CASSSRASFDNEQFF. The DNA reads as follows: TGTGCCAGCAGTAGCCGGGCTAGCTTCGACAATGAGCAGTTCTTC.